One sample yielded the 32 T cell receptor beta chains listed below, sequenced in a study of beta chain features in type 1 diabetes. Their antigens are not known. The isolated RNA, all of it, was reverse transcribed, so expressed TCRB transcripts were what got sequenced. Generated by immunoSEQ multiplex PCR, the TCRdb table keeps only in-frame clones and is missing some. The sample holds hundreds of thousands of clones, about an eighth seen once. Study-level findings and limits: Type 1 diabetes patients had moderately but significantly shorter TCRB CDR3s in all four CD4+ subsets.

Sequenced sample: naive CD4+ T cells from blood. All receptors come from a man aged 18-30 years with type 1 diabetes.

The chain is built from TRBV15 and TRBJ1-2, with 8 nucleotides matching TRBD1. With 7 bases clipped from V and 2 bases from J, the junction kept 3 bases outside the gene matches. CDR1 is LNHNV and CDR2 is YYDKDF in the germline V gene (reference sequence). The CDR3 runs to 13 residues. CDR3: CATMRQGNYGYTF. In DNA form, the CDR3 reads TGTGCCACCATGAGACAGGGGAACTATGGCTACACCTTC. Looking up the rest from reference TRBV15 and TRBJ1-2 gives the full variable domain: DAMVIQNPRYQVTQFGKPVTLSCSQTLNHNVMYWYQQKSSQAPKLLFHYYDKDFNNEADTPDNFQSRRPNTSFCFLDIRSPGLGDTAMYLCATMRQGNYGYTFGSGTRLTVV.

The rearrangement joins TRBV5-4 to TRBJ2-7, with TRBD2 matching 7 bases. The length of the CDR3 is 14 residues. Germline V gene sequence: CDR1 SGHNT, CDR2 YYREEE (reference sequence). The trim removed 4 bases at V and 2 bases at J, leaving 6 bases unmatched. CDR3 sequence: CASSSGTVTYEQYF. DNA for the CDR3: TGTGCCAGCAGCAGCGGGACTGTCACCTACGAGCAGTACTTC.

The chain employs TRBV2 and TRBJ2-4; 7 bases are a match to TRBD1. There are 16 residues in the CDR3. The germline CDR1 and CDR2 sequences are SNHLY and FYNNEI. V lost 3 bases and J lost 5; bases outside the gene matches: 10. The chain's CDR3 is CASSDETGTWENIQYF. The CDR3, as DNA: TGTGCCAGCAGTGATGAGACAGGGACGTGGGAAAACATTCAGTACTTC.

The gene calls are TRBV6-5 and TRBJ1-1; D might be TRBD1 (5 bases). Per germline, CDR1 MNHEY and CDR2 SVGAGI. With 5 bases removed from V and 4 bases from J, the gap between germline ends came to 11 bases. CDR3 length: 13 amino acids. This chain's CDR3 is CASSHRGLTEAFF. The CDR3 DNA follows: TGTGCCAGCAGTCATCGGGGACTCACTGAAGCTTTCTTT.

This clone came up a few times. This chain's CDR3 is CASSVDRVMNTEAFF. The DNA for the CDR3 is TGTGCCAGCAGCGTAGACAGAGTCATGAACACTGAAGCTTTCTTT. The rearrangement joins TRBV5-6 to TRBJ1-1; D perhaps matches TRBD1 (5 bases). V was clipped by 4 bases and J by 0 bases, with 13 bases between them. In germline, CDR1 is SGHDT, CDR2 YYEEEE. CDR3 length: 15 amino acids. Complete variable domain (other parts from reference TRBV5-6 and TRBJ1-1): DAGVTQSPTHLIKTRGQQVTLRCSPKSGHDTVSWYQQALGQGPQFIFQYYEEEERQRGNFPDRFSGHQFPNYSSELNVNALLLGDSALYLCASSVDRVMNTEAFFGQGTRLTVV.

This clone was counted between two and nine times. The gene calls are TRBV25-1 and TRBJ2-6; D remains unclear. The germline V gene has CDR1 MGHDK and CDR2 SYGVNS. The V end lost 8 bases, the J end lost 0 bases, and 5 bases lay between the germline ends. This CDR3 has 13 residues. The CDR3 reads CASGASGANVLTF. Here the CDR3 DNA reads TGTGCCAGCGGAGCCTCTGGGGCCAACGTCCTGACTTTC.

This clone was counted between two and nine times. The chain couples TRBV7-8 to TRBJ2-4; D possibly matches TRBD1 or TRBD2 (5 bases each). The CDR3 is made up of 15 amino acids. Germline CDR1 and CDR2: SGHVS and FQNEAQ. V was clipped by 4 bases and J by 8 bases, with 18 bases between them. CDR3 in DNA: TGTGCCAGCAGCTCCTACAGGAGGTCAGGCGACATTCAGTACTTC. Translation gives CASSSYRRSGDIQYF.

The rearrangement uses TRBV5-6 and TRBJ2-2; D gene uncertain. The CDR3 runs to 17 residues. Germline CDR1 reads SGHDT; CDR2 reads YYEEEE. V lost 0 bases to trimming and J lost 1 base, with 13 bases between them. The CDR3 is CASSLVGSPGNTGELFF. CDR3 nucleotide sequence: TGTGCCAGCAGCTTGGTGGGTTCGCCTGGGAACACCGGGGAGCTGTTTTTT. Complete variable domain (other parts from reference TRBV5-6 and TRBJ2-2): DAGVTQSPTHLIKTRGQQVTLRCSPKSGHDTVSWYQQALGQGPQFIFQYYEEEERQRGNFPDRFSGHQFPNYSSELNVNALLLGDSALYLCASSLVGSPGNTGELFFGEGSRLTVL.

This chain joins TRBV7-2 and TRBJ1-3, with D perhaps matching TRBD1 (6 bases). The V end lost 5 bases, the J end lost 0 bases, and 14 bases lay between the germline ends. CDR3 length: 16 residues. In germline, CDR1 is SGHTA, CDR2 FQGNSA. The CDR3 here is CASSQRQAYSGNTIYF. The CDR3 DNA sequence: TGTGCCAGCAGCCAGAGACAGGCCTACTCTGGAAACACCATATATTTT.

This CDR3 reads CASSTQTGQYF. The CDR3 nucleotides read TGTGCCAGCAGCACCCAGACCGGGCAGTACTTC. The V and J genes are TRBV6-5 and TRBJ2-7; D remains ambiguous. Trimming pared 6 bases from V and 9 bases from J, leaving 12 bases between. Looked up from germline, CDR1 is MNHEY and CDR2 is SVGAGI. There are 11 residues in the CDR3.

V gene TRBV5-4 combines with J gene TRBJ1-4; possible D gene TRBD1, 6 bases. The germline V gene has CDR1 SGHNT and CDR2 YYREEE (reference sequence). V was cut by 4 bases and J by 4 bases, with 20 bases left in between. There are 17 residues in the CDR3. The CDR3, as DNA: TGTGCCAGCAGCCAAGTCGCGGGGGCGAGGGGTAATGAAAAACTGTTTTTT. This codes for CASSQVAGARGNEKLFF.

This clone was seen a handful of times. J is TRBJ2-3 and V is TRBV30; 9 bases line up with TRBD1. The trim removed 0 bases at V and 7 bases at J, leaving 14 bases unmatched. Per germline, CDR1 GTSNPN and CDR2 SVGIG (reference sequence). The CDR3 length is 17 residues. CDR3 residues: CAWSVGGTGGHSNTQYF. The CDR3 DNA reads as TGTGCCTGGAGTGTAGGTGGTACAGGGGGCCACTCGAATACGCAGTATTTT.

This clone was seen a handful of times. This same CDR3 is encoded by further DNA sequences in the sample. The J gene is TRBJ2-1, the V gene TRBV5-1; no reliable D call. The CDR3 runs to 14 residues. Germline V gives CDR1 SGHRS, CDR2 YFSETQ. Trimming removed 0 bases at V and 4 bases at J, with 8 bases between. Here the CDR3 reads CASSLGRPYNEQFF. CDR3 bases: TGCGCCAGCAGCTTGGGACGTCCATACAATGAGCAGTTCTTC.

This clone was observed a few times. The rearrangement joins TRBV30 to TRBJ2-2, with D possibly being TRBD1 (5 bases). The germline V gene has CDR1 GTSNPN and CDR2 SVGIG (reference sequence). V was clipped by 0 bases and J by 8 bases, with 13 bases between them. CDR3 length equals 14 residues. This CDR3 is CAWSVLLQGGELFF. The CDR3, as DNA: TGTGCCTGGAGTGTACTCCTCCAGGGTGGGGAGCTGTTTTTT.

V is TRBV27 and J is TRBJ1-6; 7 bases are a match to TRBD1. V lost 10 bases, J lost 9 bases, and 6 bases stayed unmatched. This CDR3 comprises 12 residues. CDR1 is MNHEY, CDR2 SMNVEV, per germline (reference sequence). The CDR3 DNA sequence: TGTGCCACCCGGACAGGAAGTTCACCCCTCCACTTT. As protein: CATRTGSSPLHF.

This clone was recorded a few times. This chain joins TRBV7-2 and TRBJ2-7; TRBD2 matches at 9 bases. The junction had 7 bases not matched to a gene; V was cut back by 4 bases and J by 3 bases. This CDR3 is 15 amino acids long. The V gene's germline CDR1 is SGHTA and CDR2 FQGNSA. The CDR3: CASSSQRGADYEQYF. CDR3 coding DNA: TGTGCCAGCAGCTCCCAGCGGGGGGCTGACTACGAGCAGTACTTC. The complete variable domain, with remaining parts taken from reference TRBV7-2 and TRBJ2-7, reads GAGVSQSPSNKVTEKGKDVELRCDPISGHTALYWYRQSLGQGLEFLIYFQGNSAPDKSGLPSDRFSAERTGGSVSTLTIQRTQQEDSAVYLCASSSQRGADYEQYFGPGTRLTVT.

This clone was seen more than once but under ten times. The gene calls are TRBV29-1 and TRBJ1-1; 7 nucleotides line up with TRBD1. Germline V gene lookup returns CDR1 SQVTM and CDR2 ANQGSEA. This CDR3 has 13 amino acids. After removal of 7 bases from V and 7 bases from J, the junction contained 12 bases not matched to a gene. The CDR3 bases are TGCAGCGGTGTACGGGGACAGACCCTTGAAGCTTTCTTT. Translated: CSGVRGQTLEAFF.

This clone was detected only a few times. The CDR3 sequence is CASSLGAGRGHGDTQYF. Here the CDR3 DNA reads TGTGCCAGCAGCTTAGGGGCCGGCAGGGGGCATGGAGATACGCAGTATTTT. The V and J genes are TRBV7-2 and TRBJ2-3, with TRBD1 identical over 8 bases. The CDR3 is 17 residues long. Germline V gives CDR1 SGHTA, CDR2 FQGNSA. The junction had 11 bases not matched to a gene; V was cut back by 1 base and J by 5 bases.

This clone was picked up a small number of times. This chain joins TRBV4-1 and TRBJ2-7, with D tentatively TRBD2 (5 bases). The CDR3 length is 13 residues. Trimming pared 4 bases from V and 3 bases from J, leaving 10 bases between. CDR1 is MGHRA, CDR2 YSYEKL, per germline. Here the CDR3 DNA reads TGCGCCAGCAGCCGGGGAGTTAACTACGAGCAGTACTTC. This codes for CASSRGVNYEQYF.

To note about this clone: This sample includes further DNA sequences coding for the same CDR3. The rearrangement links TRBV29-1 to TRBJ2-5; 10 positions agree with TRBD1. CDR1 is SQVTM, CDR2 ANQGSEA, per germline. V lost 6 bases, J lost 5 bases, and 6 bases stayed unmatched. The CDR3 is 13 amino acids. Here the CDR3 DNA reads TGCAGCGTAGACAGGGGGCGCGGGGAGACCCAGTACTTC. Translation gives CSVDRGRGETQYF.

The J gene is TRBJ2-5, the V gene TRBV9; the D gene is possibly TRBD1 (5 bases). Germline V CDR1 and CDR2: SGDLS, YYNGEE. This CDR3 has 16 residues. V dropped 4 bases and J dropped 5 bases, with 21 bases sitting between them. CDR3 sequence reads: CASSQLSRGFWETQYF. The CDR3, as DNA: TGTGCCAGCAGCCAACTCTCTAGGGGTTTTTGGGAGACCCAGTACTTC.

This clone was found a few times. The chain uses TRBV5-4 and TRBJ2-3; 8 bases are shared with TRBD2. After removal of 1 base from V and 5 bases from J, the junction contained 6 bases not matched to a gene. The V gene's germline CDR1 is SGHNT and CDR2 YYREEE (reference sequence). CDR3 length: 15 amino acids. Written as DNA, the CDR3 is TGTGCCAGCAGCTTGTCGCGCGGGGGGAGAGATACGCAGTATTTT. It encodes CASSLSRGGRDTQYF.

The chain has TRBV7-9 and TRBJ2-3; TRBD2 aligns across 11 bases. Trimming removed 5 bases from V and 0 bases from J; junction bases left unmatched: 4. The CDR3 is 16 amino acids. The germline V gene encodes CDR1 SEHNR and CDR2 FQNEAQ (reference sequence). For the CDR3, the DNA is TGTGCCAGCAGCATGGGGACTAGCGGTAGCACAGATACGCAGTATTTT. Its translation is CASSMGTSGSTDTQYF.

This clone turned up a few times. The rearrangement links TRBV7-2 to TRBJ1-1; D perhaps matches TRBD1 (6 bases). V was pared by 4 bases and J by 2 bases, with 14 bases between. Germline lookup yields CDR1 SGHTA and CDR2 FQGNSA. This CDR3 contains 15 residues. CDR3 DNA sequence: TGTGCCAGCAGCTCATTCGGGACACAAAACACTGAAGCTTTCTTT. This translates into CASSSFGTQNTEAFF.

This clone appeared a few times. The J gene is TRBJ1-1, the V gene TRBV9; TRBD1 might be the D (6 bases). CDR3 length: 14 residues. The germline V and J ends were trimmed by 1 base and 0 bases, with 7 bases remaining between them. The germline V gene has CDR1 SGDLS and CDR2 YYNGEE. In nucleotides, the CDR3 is TGTGCCAGCAGCGTAACAGGGATGAACACTGAAGCTTTCTTT. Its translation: CASSVTGMNTEAFF.

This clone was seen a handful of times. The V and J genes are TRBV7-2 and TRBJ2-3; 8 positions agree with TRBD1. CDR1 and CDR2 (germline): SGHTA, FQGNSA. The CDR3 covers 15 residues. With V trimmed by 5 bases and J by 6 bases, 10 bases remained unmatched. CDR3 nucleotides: TGTGCCAGCAGCCCATGGACAGGGAGGCTGGATACGCAGTATTTT. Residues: CASSPWTGRLDTQYF.

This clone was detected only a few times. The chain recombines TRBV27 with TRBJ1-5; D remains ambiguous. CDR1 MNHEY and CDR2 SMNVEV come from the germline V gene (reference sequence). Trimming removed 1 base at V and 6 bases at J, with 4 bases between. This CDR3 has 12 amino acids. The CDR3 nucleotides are TGTGCCAGCAGTTTATTAGGTCAGCCCCAGCATTTT. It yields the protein CASSLLGQPQHF.

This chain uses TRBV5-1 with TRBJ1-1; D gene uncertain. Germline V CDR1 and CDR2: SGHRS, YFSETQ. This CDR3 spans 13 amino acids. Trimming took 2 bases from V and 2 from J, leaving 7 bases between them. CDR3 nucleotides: TGCGCCAGCAGCTTTATAGCCAACACTGAAGCTTTCTTT. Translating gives CASSFIANTEAFF.

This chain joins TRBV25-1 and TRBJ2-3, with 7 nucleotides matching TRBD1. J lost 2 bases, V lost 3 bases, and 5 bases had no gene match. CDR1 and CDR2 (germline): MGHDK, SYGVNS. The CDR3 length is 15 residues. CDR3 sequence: CASSDSGQITDTQYF. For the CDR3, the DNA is TGTGCCAGCAGTGATTCGGGACAGATCACAGATACGCAGTATTTT. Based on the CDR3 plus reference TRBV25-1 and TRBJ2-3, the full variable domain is EADIYQTPRYLVIGTGKKITLECSQTMGHDKMYWYQQDPGMELHLIHYSYGVNSTEKGDLSSESTVSRIRTEHFPLTLESARPSHTSQYLCASSDSGQITDTQYFGPGTRLTVL.

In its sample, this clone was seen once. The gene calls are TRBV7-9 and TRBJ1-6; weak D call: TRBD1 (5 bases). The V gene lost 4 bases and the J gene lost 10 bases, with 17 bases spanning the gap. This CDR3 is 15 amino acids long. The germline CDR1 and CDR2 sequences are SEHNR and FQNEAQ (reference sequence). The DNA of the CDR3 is TGTGCCAGCAGCTCCGATGTGGGGGTCGGATCACCCCTCCACTTT. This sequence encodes CASSSDVGVGSPLHF.

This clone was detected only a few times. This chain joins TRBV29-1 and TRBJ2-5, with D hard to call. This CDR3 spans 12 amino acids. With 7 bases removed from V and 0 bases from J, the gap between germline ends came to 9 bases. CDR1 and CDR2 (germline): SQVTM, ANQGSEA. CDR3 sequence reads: CSGGRHQETQYF. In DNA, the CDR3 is TGCAGCGGCGGACGGCACCAAGAGACCCAGTACTTC.

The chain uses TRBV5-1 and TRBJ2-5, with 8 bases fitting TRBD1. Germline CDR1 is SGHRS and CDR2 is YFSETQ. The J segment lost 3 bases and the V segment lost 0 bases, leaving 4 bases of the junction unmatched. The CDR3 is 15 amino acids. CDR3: CASSLGTGKEETQYF. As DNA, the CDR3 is TGCGCCAGCAGCTTGGGGACAGGGAAGGAAGAGACCCAGTACTTC.